This TCR beta chain was found in a study of molecular identifiers for immune sequencing clone quantification. V shed 3 bases, J shed 9 bases, and the junction held 12 bases outside the gene matches. Germline V gene sequence: CDR1 MNHEY, CDR2 SVGAGI. The CDR3 has 16 amino acids. The use of previously described methods and listed TCR primers produced the bulk TCR libraries. TCRdb independently ran MiXCR on the PCR reads; one entry per CDR3 protein. This sample yields 300,000 to 400,000 distinct CDR3 sequences, of which about 20% are seen a single time; over 0.7% belongs to the top ten. The study's findings and limits: Clones exceeding 20 RNA copies carried over 98% of effector molecules but under 1% of naive-cell molecules. Reports indicate spiked Jurkat TCR RNA from one cell could be found among roughly 950,000 naive cells.

This clonotype was detected many times. Its antigen is not identified. Using 10%, 30% or 50% RNA, naive CD8 libraries were derived from approximately 20,000 to 1,000,000 sorted cells. The rearrangement joins TRBV6-5 to TRBJ2-1, with 9 bases identical to TRBD2. This receptor was taken from a human donor in good health. Some libraries in this study had Jurkat cell RNA spiked in. Sample: naive CD8+ T cells from blood, with Jurkat cell RNA spiked in. As to subset: FACS-sorted CD8+CD4-CCR7+CD45RA+ naive T cells. CDR3 bases: TGTGCCAGCAGTTATGGTATGGCGGGAGGGCCAGTTGAGCAGTTCTTC. As protein: CASSYGMAGGPVEQFF.